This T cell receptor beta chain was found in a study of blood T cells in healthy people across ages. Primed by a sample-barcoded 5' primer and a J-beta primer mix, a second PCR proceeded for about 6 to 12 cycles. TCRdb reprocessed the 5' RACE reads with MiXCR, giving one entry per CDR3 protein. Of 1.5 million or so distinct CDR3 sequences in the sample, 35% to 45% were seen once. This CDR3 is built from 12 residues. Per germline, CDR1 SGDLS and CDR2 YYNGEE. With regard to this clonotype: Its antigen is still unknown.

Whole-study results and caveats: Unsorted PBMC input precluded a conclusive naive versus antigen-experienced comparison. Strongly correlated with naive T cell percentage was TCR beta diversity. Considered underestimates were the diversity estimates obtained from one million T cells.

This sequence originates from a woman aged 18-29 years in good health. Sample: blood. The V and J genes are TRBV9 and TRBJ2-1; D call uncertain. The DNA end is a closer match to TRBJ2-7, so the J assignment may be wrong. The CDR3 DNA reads TGTGCCAGCAGCGCCATGTACAATGAGCAGTACTTC. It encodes CASSAMYNEQYF.